Described below is a single TCR beta chain sequence and its context. Its antigen is as yet unknown. Germline V gene lookup returns CDR1 SGHKS and CDR2 YYEKEE (reference sequence). V shed 3 bases and J 4 bases; nucleotides not matched to a gene: 8. The CDR3 covers 15 residues. This sample stems from a study of OX40 agonist ivuxolimab in advanced cancers. Study-level information: Aged roughly 23 to 79 with a mean of around 60 years, they were almost 85% male. Study conclusions and caveats: Clonal expansion among partial responders at 0.1-3.0 mg/kg ranked near the lowest.

Repertoires were generated with immunoSEQ multiplex PCR, while TCRdb's copy carries only in-frame clones and drops some. The sample has about 81,000 clones; about 92% are singletons. The source is an adult with an advanced solid tumor such as melanoma, head and neck, liver or kidney cancer. The gene calls are TRBV5-5 and TRBJ2-5; 8 bases agree with TRBD1. Here the sequenced sample was CD4+ or CD8+ T cells sorted from blood, taken in a trial of the OX40 agonist ivuxolimab. This CDR3 is CASSSWTGLGETQYF. In DNA, the CDR3 is TGTGCCAGCAGCTCTTGGACAGGGTTGGGAGAGACCCAGTACTTC. The variable domain in full, completed from reference TRBV5-5 and TRBJ2-5, reads DAGVTQSPTHLIKTRGQQVTLRCSPISGHKSVSWYQQVLGQGPQFIFQYYEKEERGRGNFPDRFSARQFPNYSSELNVNALLLGDSALYLCASSSWTGLGETQYFGPGTRLLVL.